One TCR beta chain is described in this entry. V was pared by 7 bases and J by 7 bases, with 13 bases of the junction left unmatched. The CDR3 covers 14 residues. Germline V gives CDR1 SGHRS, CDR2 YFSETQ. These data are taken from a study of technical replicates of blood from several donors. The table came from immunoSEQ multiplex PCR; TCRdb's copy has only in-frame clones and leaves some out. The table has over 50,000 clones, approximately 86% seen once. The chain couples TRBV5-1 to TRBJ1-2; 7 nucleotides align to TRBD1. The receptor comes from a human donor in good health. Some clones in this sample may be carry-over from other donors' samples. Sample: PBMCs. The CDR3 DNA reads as TGCGCCAGCCGCACTAATACAGGGGTCACTGGCTACACCTTC. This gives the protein CASRTNTGVTGYTF.